This TCR beta chain emerged from a study of blood T cell repertoires in COVID-19. In the study overall: From the United States, Italy and Spain came samples of acute and convalescent COVID-19.

As originally analysed: How many nucleated cells were present was estimated from reference gene primer amplification. Clones were read by immunoSEQ multiplex PCR, and TCRdb kept only the in-frame ones, dropping some. V and J calls and clone size are given by that table; D and trimming were obtained from the DNA. The table lists about 480,000 clones, 88% of them singletons, with 1.5% to 2% in the top ten. This CDR3 region has 15 residues. The germline CDR1 and CDR2 sequences are LGHNA and YSLEER. V lost 1 base, J lost 1 base, and 10 bases lay in between. Symptom resolution, clearance, or two negative PCRs marked donors in Cohort 3 as recovered.

The V gene is TRBV4-3, the J gene TRBJ1-1; D perhaps matches TRBD1 (6 bases). The sequencing input was PBMCs or T cells enriched from blood (not recorded which). The clonotype comes from a woman aged 40 to 50 who had recovered from COVID-19. The CDR3 reads CASSQGYRANTEAFF. DNA for the CDR3: TGCGCCAGCAGCCAAGGCTACAGGGCGAACACTGAAGCTTTCTTT.